This is a list of T cell receptor beta chains from one sample in a study of blood T cell repertoires in COVID-19. Profiled with immunoSEQ multiplex PCR; TCRdb holds only in-frame clones, not every one. Among roughly 120,000 clones listed, around nine tenths were seen once. Source material: peripheral blood. These receptors all come from a woman in her fifties or sixties with acute or convalescent COVID-19. Each CDR3 is given with its conserved first and last residue. A D gene is named only where the DNA matches it firmly. Only part of the rows carry a size: once, few, many, or a class if the clone is expanded.

j_gene	v_gene	abundance	d_gene	CDR3nt	CDR3aa
TRBJ1-6	TRBV5-1	.	TRBD1	TGCGCCAGCAGCTTGGACAGGGGGCCTTCACCCCTCCACTTT	CASSLDRGPSPLHF
TRBJ2-3	TRBV2	.	.	TGTGCCAGCAGCACTAGTTATTCAAGCACAGATACGCAGTATTTT	CASSTSYSSTDTQYF
TRBJ2-5	TRBV15	once	TRBD2	TGTGCCACCAGCAGTCACGAGGGGAGGGGAGAGACCCAGTACTTC	CATSSHEGRGETQYF
TRBJ1-2	TRBV20-1	.	.	TGCAGTGCTAGTCAGGGAACGGATGGCTACACCTTC	CSASQGTDGYTF
TRBJ1-6	TRBV29-1	once	.	TGCAGCGTTGCATTGGGGCCGATGGCTACACCCCTCCACTTT	CSVALGPMATPLHF
TRBJ2-1	TRBV28	.	TRBD2	TGTGCCAGCAGTTTTCCGGGCGGGAGGGCCAATGAGCAGTTCTTC	CASSFPGGRANEQFF
TRBJ2-1	TRBV15	.	.	TGTGCCACCAGCAGGCAGGCGGGGTCGGGAGTCGGGCAGTTCTTC	CATSRQAGSGVGQFF
TRBJ2-4	TRBV5-1	.	TRBD2	TGCGCCAGCAGCTTGGAAAGCCTAGCGGGAGGGCGACAAAACATTCAGTACTTC	CASSLESLAGGRQNIQYF
TRBJ2-1	TRBV2	.	TRBD1	TGTGCCAGCAGGCCAGACAGGGGCTCGGGCAATGAGCAGTTCTTC	CASRPDRGSGNEQFF
TRBJ2-3	TRBV19	.	TRBD2	TGTGCCAGTAGTACGGGACTAGCGGGAGGTGGTACGCAGTATTTT	CASSTGLAGGGTQYF
TRBJ2-7	TRBV28	.	TRBD1	TGTGCCAGCAAGGTCGGACAGGGGTTCCACGAGCAGTACTTC	CASKVGQGFHEQYF
TRBJ2-1	TRBV5-1	.	TRBD2	TGCGCCAGCAGCCTGACTAGCGGGATGTACAATGAGCAGTTCTTC	CASSLTSGMYNEQFF
TRBJ2-5	TRBV27	.	.	TGTGCCAGCAGTTCTAGACGCCAGACCTCCCAAGAGACCCAGTACTTC	CASSSRRQTSQETQYF
TRBJ1-6	TRBV3-1/TRBV3-2	.	.	TGTGCCAGCAGCCAAGATTCGGGGGTTAGGAATTCACCCCTCCACTTT	CASSQDSGVRNSPLHF
TRBJ1-1	TRBV6-5	.	.	TGTGCCAGCAGTTACCGGGGGAACACTGAAGCTTTCTTT	CASSYRGNTEAFF
TRBJ1-2	TRBV7-9	.	.	TGTGCCAGCAGCGCCCGGGACACGGGAAGGGGCTACACCTTC	CASSARDTGRGYTF
TRBJ1-2	TRBV3-1/TRBV3-2	once	TRBD1	TGTGCCAGCAGCTCTGGACAGGGGGCAGTTGGCTACACCTTC	CASSSGQGAVGYTF
TRBJ1-2	TRBV6-5	.	TRBD1	TGTGCCAGCGGTAGTCCCGGGACAGGGGAAGGCTACACCTTC	CASGSPGTGEGYTF
TRBJ2-7	TRBV29-1	.	TRBD1	TGCAGCGGGCGGGACAGGGTAACCTACGAGCAGTACTTC	CSGRDRVTYEQYF
TRBJ2-2	TRBV6-4	.	TRBD1	TGTGCCAGCAGTCAGGGGGTTGGAACCGGGGAGCTGTTTTTT	CASSQGVGTGELFF
TRBJ1-5	TRBV6-4	.	.	TGTGCCAGCAGTGACTCGAGGCAGCGGTCGAGCAATCAGCCCCAGCATTTT	CASSDSRQRSSNQPQHF
TRBJ1-6	TRBV28	.	TRBD1	TGTGCCAGCACCCAACCGGGACAGCGTAATTCACCCCTCCACTTT	CASTQPGQRNSPLHF
TRBJ2-1	TRBV7-2	few	TRBD2	TGTGCCAGCAGCTTAGAGGTAGCGGGAGGTTCGCGGAATGAGCAGTTCTTC	CASSLEVAGGSRNEQFF
TRBJ2-2	TRBV6-6	.	TRBD1	TGTGCCAGCACCAGGGGACAGGGGGCCGACACCGGGGAGCTGTTTTTT	CASTRGQGADTGELFF
TRBJ1-5	TRBV10-3	.	.	TGTGCCATCAGTGAGACAGGGTCTGGCAATCAGCCCCAGCATTTT	CAISETGSGNQPQHF
TRBJ2-1	TRBV7-8	.	.	TGTGCCAGCAGCTTTCAGTCGATTGCGAGGAGGGCCAATGAGCAGTTCTTC	CASSFQSIARRANEQFF
TRBJ2-1	TRBV18	.	.	TGTGCCAGCTCACCAATCGCTACTAATGAGCAGTTCTTC	CASSPIATNEQFF
TRBJ2-7	TRBV28	.	.	TGTGCCAGCAGAGGGACATTCGAGCAGTACTTC	CASRGTFEQYF
TRBJ2-2	TRBV29-1	.	.	TGCAGCGTTCTTAGCCAGGGGGGTACCGGGGAGCTGTTTTTT	CSVLSQGGTGELFF
TRBJ2-3	TRBV19	.	TRBD2	TGTGCCAGTAGTATAGATGCGGCGGGAGGGGGCACAGATACGCAGTATTTT	CASSIDAAGGGTDTQYF
TRBJ2-7	TRBV4-2	.	TRBD2	TGTGCCAGCAGCCGGGGACTAGCAGGGTACGAGCAGTACTTC	CASSRGLAGYEQYF
TRBJ1-5	TRBV6-5	few	TRBD1	TGTGCCAGCAGCGGACAGGGTATGGGCAATCAGCCCCAGCATTTT	CASSGQGMGNQPQHF
TRBJ1-1	TRBV5-1	.	TRBD1	TGCGCCAGCAGCTTAACACCAGGGGGGAACACTGAAGCTTTCTTT	CASSLTPGGNTEAFF
TRBJ2-7	TRBV6-5	once	.	TGTGCCAGCAAGGCAGGGGTGGGCGAGCAGTACTTC	CASKAGVGEQYF
TRBJ2-1	TRBV15	.	TRBD2	TGTGCCACCAGCCCCAGCTCGGGGGGAGCCTACAATGAGCAGTTCTTC	CATSPSSGGAYNEQFF
TRBJ1-1	TRBV19	once	TRBD1	TGTGCCAGTAGTACGCGACAGGGGCCTGAAGCTTTCTTT	CASSTRQGPEAFF
TRBJ1-6	TRBV2	.	TRBD1	TGTGCCAGCAGTGATGACAGGGGGCCGACACCCCTCCACTTT	CASSDDRGPTPLHF
TRBJ2-7	TRBV5-1	.	TRBD2	TGCGCCAGCAGCTTGGCGACTAGCGGAAGGGGGTACGAGCAGTACTTC	CASSLATSGRGYEQYF
TRBJ2-2	TRBV7-9	.	.	TGTGCCAGTTCGATTGGGGCGACGAACACCGGGGAGCTGTTTTTT	CASSIGATNTGELFF
TRBJ2-5	TRBV12-3/TRBV12-4	.	.	TGTGCCAGCAGTTTCTACAGCCAAGAGACCCAGTACTTC	CASSFYSQETQYF
TRBJ2-3	TRBV5-6	.	.	TGTGCCAGCAGCTTCGGACAGCTCACAGATACGCAGTATTTT	CASSFGQLTDTQYF
TRBJ1-2	TRBV18	.	.	TGTGCCAGCTCACCACCGAAGACTGATAACTATGGCTACACCTTC	CASSPPKTDNYGYTF